This T cell receptor beta chain is drawn from a study of cytomegalovirus exposure and HLA in healthy donors (dated by TCRdb to the late 2010s). Context from the whole study: An earlier analysis of approximately 590 of the donors reported 250 to 300 Gb of sequence data and more than 90 million unique TCR beta sequences from about 180 million T cells. About 280 gigabases of sequencing data and 75 million to 85 million unique TCR sequences made up an early release that covered under 750 HLA-typed donors. Of the approximately 400 genotyped donors, 65% to 90% were placed in the genetic ancestry cluster associated with self-reported Caucasian donors. The aim of the study was to test whether cataloging public T cell receptors could identify signatures of past pathogen exposure. The study profiled the T cell repertoires of approximately 700 subjects by immunosequencing and related them to cytomegalovirus serostatus. Along with the roughly 670-subject first cohort, a separate validation cohort of approximately 110 different subjects was used. The study combined high-throughput TCR immunosequencing, statistical association of individual TCRs with disease status, and machine learning to predict cytomegalovirus infection status. A later analysis re-examined previously published TCR beta repertoires from more than 550 donors and added high-resolution HLA genotyping to investigate patterns of TCR occurrence. In the later analysis, no new phenotypic data were used to find candidate immune exposures; instead, reliance was placed on TCR beta sequences and their occurrence across donors. To decide whether each TCR beta V gene segment behaved as functional or pseudogenic, an earlier analysis of fewer than 750 of the donors relied on high-throughput TCR beta sequencing. Alongside the repertoire data, information on donor age, sex, ethnicity and CMV serostatus was compiled. A later genetic analysis used genome-wide SNP genotypes for about three fifths of the roughly 700 donors, treating that subset as a discovery cohort. All discovery cohort repertoires had been generated on a single sequencing platform. HLA typing covered class I and class II loci at four-digit resolution. Typing coverage varied by locus: about 620-630 donors for A, B, C, DRB1 and DQB1; around 560 for DQA1; more than 600 for DPA1; approximately 470 for DPB1. About five DR-DQ haplotypes were treated as single units for association and clustering because of strong linkage in the cohort. Among about 410 genotyped donors of the cohort, an average of approximately 240,000 unique TCR beta nucleotide sequences was sequenced per donor, of which 15% to 20% were non-productive.

The cohort consisted of hundreds of healthy bone marrow donors. At the time of sampling, all cohort members were nominally healthy, though unrecorded immune exposures were likely present. The donor tested CMV seropositive, placing the donor among the approximately 310 seropositive members of the cohort. Each donor provided a peripheral blood sample, and peripheral blood mononuclear cells were used for TCR beta sequencing. The Qiagen DNeasy Blood Extraction Kit was used to extract genomic DNA from the blood cell samples. Concerning this clone: What this receptor recognizes is not known. It has no much larger one-base neighbor in the sample; base qualities were not kept.

The receptor library was made with the immunoSEQ multiplex PCR assay. For the multiplex PCR, a mixture combining 60 forward primers for TCR Vbeta segments and 13 reverse primers for TCR Jbeta segments was used. The CDR3 region of rearranged TCR beta genes was amplified from genomic DNA with a multiplex PCR assay. On the Illumina HiSeq System, the amplified TCR beta libraries were sequenced as 87-base-pair reads. In the original analysis: In a later analysis, some 80 million unique TCR beta chains were counted across the 500 to 700 repertoires, and approximately 9.9 million of these chains were shared by at least two donors. Raw reads were error-corrected and collapsed into unique sequences by a nearest-neighbor algorithm in which closely related sequences were merged to remove PCR and sequencing errors. Alignment of CDR3 sequences to IMGT reference sequences was used to assign V, D and J gene segments. For a sequence to be retained, at least a six-nucleotide match to both a V gene segment and a J gene segment was required. Rearrangements were called productive when the CDR3 lacked stop codons and stayed in frame with V and J; all others were non-productive. Following IMGT convention, CDR3 was defined as the stretch from the second conserved V-encoded cysteine to the conserved J-encoded phenylalanine. The earlier analysis of about 640 of the donors excluded any sequence lacking an unambiguous match to a single V gene segment. An earlier analysis of under 750 of the donors called V segments functional above 56.7% productive rearrangements and segregating when the between-donor standard deviation exceeded 5%. To diagnose cytomegalovirus status from the catalog of TCR beta chain sequences, a statistical classification framework was built. In a later analysis, V and J genes were assigned by comparing TCR nucleotide sequences against IMGT/GENE-DB human TR gene sequences. Using the TCRdist pipeline, a later analysis assigned CDR3 sequences along with most-parsimonious VDJ recombination scenarios. In a later analysis, each TCR beta chain was defined by its CDR3 amino acid sequence together with its V-gene family, and reads lacking a unique V-gene family were excluded. A later analysis removed 550 to 650 highly shared, low-generation-probability nucleotide sequences to deal with suspected cross-contamination and a sequencing artifact. In a later analysis, a clonal expansion index for each public chain was calculated from normalized within-repertoire ranks of inferred template counts. Generation probabilities in a later analysis came from a VDJ recombination model fitted to out-of-frame rearrangements, and those results were checked against IGoR. Hypergeometric tests were used in a later analysis to score TCR-TCR, TCR-HLA and TCR-CMV co-occurrence, with a repertoire-size bias correction applied to the TCR pairs. A later analysis estimated false discovery rates by permuting HLA or CMV assignments 20 times. A later analysis grouped co-occurring TCRs with DBSCAN, adding TCRdist sequence similarity when clustering within HLA-allele-positive subsets. Repertoires with fewer than 30,000 or more than 120,000 public chains, plus five repertoires with anomalous nucleotide sharing, were excluded from co-occurrence clustering. Held by TCRdb, this immuneACCESS table contains in-frame sequences only and omits some clones. Under half of the omission traces to an unresolved V gene where checked; the cause of the rest is unknown. V and J calls and clone size come straight from that table; D and trimming were deduced from the DNA. The sample contains under 200,000 clones, 81% of them found a single time. Of the sample, 1% to 1.5% falls within the top ten clones.

V and J are truncated by 5 bases and 4 bases respectively, leaving an intervening sequence of 13 bases. The germline V gene provides CDR1 SGHAT and CDR2 FQNNGV. Its CDR3 holds 14 amino acids, cysteine through phenylalanine. Left in the record is the CDR3 DNA by itself, 42 bases read in frame from the first base. Study-level results and caveats: Some IMGT-functional V segments, including TRBV6-2 and TRBV6-3, could not be distinguished by the 87-base-pair reads and were therefore excluded. Cytomegalovirus status was reported to be diagnosed by the classifier with high specificity and sensitivity in both the original and validation cohorts. Broadly in line with IMGT annotations, most TCR beta V segments showed up in productive rearrangements about 87% or about 30% of the time in an earlier analysis of roughly 590 of the donors. The authors suggested that the approach could potentially be generalized to other disease states and immunological phenotypes. Presence/absence analyses assumed roughly uniform sequencing depth across donors, an assumption that may not hold. When HLA alleles, especially DR and DQ, strongly co-occurred, attributing TCR associations to individual alleles was difficult. A later analysis found that most CMV-associated TCR beta chains appeared HLA-restricted, with HLA associations seemingly driven largely by CMV exposure. The study gave a list of over 150 TCR beta chains associated with cytomegalovirus. A few of the identified cytomegalovirus-associated TCR beta chains were confirmed in vitro to be specific for cytomegalovirus antigens. A cluster of highly shared sequence variants was judged likely to be a technical artifact of the sequencing pipeline. Correlated functional status among segregating V segments might reflect linkage disequilibrium, but an unknown experimental factor could not be ruled out. A later analysis found that HLA-associated TCR beta chains were more clonally expanded and had lower generation probabilities than equally common non-associated chains. Over 15 rarely observed V segments, including chromosome 9 orphons, were excluded from the earlier analysis of a few hundred of the donors because counts were too low. According to a later analysis, parvovirus B19, influenza, CMV and Epstein-Barr virus appeared linked to several top co-occurrence clusters. At a false discovery rate of 0.05, a later analysis linked about 16,000 TCR beta sequences to specific HLA alleles. Because HLA typing was missing for some donors at each locus, association tests included only the typed subset. In a later analysis, the rate of TCR association differed among HLA loci, with DRB1 alleles having the most associated TCRs and HLA-C alleles having the fewest. This cohort had only TCR beta chains sequenced, and the lack of alpha or paired-chain data limited which features could be detected. In a later genetic analysis, a missense DCLRE1C variant was associated with V-gene and J-gene trimming of TCR beta chains, and the association was replicated in an independent cohort. A later genetic analysis reported fewer N-insertions in productive TCRs among donors in an Asian-associated ancestry cluster than the roughly 640-donor mean. A further reported finding was that TCR beta sequences accurately predicted the HLA-A and HLA-B alleles for most subjects in the first cohort. Immune exposure information for the cohort was limited to CMV serostatus. Across donors, most TCR sequences were observed very rarely, whereas some public TCRs were present in many individuals.

The sample taken for sequencing was PBMCs. The chain joins TRBV11-2 to TRBJ2-3; 5 matching bases give a weak D call of TRBD2. The sequence derives from a man between 45 and 60 years old in good health and CMV-seropositive. In nucleotides, the sequence is TGTGCCAGCAGCCCGCTGAGGGTCGCAGATACGCAGTATTTT. Its protein is CASSPLRVADTQYF. The full variable domain, completed from the reference TRBV11-2 and TRBJ2-3 proteins outside the CDR3, reads EAGVAQSPRYKIIEKRQSVAFWCNPISGHATLYWYQQILGQGPKLLIQFQNNGVVDDSQLPKDRFSAERLKGVDSTLKIQPAKLEDSAVYLCASSPLRVADTQYFGPGTRLTVL.